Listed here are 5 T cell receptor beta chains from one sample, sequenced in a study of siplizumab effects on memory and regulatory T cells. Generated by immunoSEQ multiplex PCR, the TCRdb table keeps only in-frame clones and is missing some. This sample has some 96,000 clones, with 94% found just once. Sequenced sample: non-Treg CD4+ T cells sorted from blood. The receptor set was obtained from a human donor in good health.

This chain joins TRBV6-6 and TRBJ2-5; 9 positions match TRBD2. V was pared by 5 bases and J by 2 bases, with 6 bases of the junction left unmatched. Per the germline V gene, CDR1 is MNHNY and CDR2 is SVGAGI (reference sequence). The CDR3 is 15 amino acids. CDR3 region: CASSPGTSRQETQYF. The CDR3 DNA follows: TGTGCCAGCAGTCCCGGGACTAGCAGACAAGAGACCCAGTACTTC.

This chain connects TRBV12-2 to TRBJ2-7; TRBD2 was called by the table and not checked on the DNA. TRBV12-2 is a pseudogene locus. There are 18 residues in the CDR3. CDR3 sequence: CASRLVQTGDSLKYEQYF. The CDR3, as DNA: TGTGCAAGTCGCTTAGTTCAAACGGGAGATAGCCTAAAGTACGAGCAGTACTTC.

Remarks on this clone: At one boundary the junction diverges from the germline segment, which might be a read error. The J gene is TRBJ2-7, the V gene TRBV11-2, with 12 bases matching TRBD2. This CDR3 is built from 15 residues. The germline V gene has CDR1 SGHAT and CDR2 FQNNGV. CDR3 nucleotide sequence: TGTGCCAGCAGCTGGGGGACTAGCGGGTCCTCCGAGCAGTACTTC. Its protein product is CASSWGTSGSSEQYF.

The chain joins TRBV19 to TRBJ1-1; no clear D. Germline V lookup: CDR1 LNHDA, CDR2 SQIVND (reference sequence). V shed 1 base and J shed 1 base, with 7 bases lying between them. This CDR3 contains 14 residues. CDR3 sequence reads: CASSIGQSNTEAFF. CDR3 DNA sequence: TGTGCCAGTAGTATAGGGCAGTCGAACACTGAAGCTTTCTTT.

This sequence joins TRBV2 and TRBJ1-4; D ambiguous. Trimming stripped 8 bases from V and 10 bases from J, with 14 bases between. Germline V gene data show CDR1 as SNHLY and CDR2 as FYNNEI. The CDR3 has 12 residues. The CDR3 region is CASATTGGKLFF. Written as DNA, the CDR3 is TGTGCCAGCGCTACGACGGGTGGAAAACTGTTTTTT.